The 10 T cell receptor beta chains below all came from one sample that was sequenced in a study of beta chain features in type 1 diabetes. The study reverse transcribed the entire isolated RNA, so it sequenced expressed TCRB transcripts. The data were produced by immunoSEQ multiplex PCR, yet TCRdb's version contains in-frame clones alone and is incomplete. The sample carries around 350,000 clones, roughly an eighth recorded once. The material sequenced was naive CD4+ T cells from blood. The source of these receptors is a man between 18 and 35 years old in good health.

The chain combines TRBV9 with TRBJ2-7, with 7 nucleotides matching TRBD2. After removal of 0 bases from V and 0 bases from J, the junction contained 3 bases not matched to a gene. The CDR3 has 15 residues. The germline V gene encodes CDR1 SGDLS and CDR2 YYNGEE. The CDR3 DNA reads as TGTGCCAGCAGCGTAGGGTCGGGGGGCTCCTACGAGCAGTACTTC. Its protein is CASSVGSGGSYEQYF.

This rearrangement joins TRBV7-2 to TRBJ2-7; D uncertain. Trimming stripped 1 base from V and 3 bases from J, with 13 bases between. This CDR3 comprises 15 residues. The germline CDR1 and CDR2 sequences are SGHTA and FQGNSA. The CDR3 sequence is CASSLGLWQDYEQYF. DNA for the CDR3: TGTGCCAGCAGCTTAGGCCTGTGGCAGGACTACGAGCAGTACTTC. Looking up the rest from reference TRBV7-2 and TRBJ2-7 gives the full variable domain: GAGVSQSPSNKVTEKGKDVELRCDPISGHTALYWYRQSLGQGLEFLIYFQGNSAPDKSGLPSDRFSAERTGGSVSTLTIQRTQQEDSAVYLCASSLGLWQDYEQYFGPGTRLTVT.

Concerning this clone: Other DNA sequences in the same sample also yield this CDR3. V and J are TRBV18 and TRBJ2-7; D is perhaps TRBD1 (6 bases). Per germline, CDR1 KGHSH and CDR2 LQKENI. The CDR3 has 13 amino acids. Trimming removed 6 bases from V and 3 bases from J, with 12 bases in between. The CDR3 region has the DNA TGTGCCAGCTCCCCAGGACAGAACTACGAGCAGTACTTC. Translation: CASSPGQNYEQYF.

This clone was seen only a few times. The rearrangement joins TRBV27 to TRBJ1-1; 7 bases are a match to TRBD1. Looked up from germline, CDR1 is MNHEY and CDR2 is SMNVEV (reference sequence). V was clipped by 6 bases and J by 1 base; unmatched bases: 2. CDR3 length equals 13 residues. CDR3 in amino acids: CASSDRENTEAFF. CDR3 nucleotides: TGTGCCAGCAGCGACAGGGAGAACACTGAAGCTTTCTTT.

The gene calls are TRBV30 and TRBJ2-5; weak D call: TRBD1 (5 bases). This CDR3 comprises 18 residues. V lost 2 bases, J lost 2 bases, and 24 bases lay in between. The germline gives CDR1 GTSNPN, CDR2 SVGIG (reference sequence). This CDR3 reads CAWSIWGSIKFLQETQYF. The CDR3 DNA reads as TGTGCCTGGAGTATTTGGGGCAGCATCAAATTTCTACAAGAGACCCAGTACTTC.

This clone was seen a few times. V and J are TRBV19 and TRBJ2-7; TRBD2 agrees at 12 bases. Looked up from germline, CDR1 is LNHDA and CDR2 is SQIVND (reference sequence). V trimming: 6 bases; J trimming: 4 bases; junction bases outside the gene matches: 4. CDR3 length: 14 residues. The CDR3 bases are TGTGCCAGTAGGACTAGCGGGAGCATTTACGAGCAGTACTTC. Its protein is CASRTSGSIYEQYF.

This rearrangement joins TRBV6-5 to TRBJ2-3, with 9 bases lining up with TRBD1. The germline gives CDR1 MNHEY, CDR2 SVGAGI. With 6 bases clipped from V and 5 bases from J, the junction kept 9 bases outside the gene matches. The CDR3 length is 15 residues. The CDR3 coding sequence is TGTGCCAGCAGATTACAGGGGGCAGCGGTAGATACGCAGTATTTT. It is translated as CASRLQGAAVDTQYF.

The chain is built from TRBV7-2 and TRBJ2-7; 7 bases map to TRBD2. Looked up from germline, CDR1 is SGHTA and CDR2 is FQGNSA. V gave up 1 base and J gave up 3 bases; unmatched junction bases: 6. CDR3 size: 15 residues. The CDR3 loop reads CASSLGSRGSYEQYF. In DNA, the CDR3 is TGTGCCAGCAGCTTAGGGTCCCGCGGGAGCTACGAGCAGTACTTC.

This clone occurred a few times. This rearrangement joins TRBV28 to TRBJ1-2, with TRBD1 matching 7 bases. This CDR3 has 13 amino acids. Germline lookup yields CDR1 MDHEN and CDR2 SYDVKM. V was clipped by 6 bases and J by 8 bases; unmatched bases: 9. The CDR3 DNA is TGTGCCAGCAGCTCAGGCAGGGGGTACGGCTACACCTTC. As protein: CASSSGRGYGYTF.

This clone appeared a few times. This rearrangement joins TRBV7-2 to TRBJ2-3, with a possible D match to TRBD2 (6 bases). CDR1 is SGHTA and CDR2 is FQGNSA in the germline V gene. The CDR3 runs 17 residues. V was clipped by 4 bases and J by 8 bases, with 25 bases between them. The CDR3 here is CASSSPRGLLRGVTQYF. CDR3 bases: TGTGCCAGCAGCTCCCCCCGTGGACTGCTGCGGGGCGTTACGCAGTATTTT.